Listed below are T cell receptor beta chains from one sample, sequenced in a study of cytomegalovirus exposure and HLA in healthy donors. Sequenced by immunoSEQ multiplex PCR; TCRdb stores in-frame clones only, minus some. The data show around 180,000 clones, almost 85% seen once. The specimen was PBMCs. Every receptor here comes from a woman between 45 and 65 years old in good health and CMV-seronegative. Both conserved end residues are part of each CDR3. The D gene is left open where the match is weak. A row's size may be missing; if present it is once, few, many or a size class.

D gene: TRBD1; clone size: NA; J gene: TRBJ2-5; V gene: TRBV2; CDR3 protein: CASSSGTGEETQYF; CDR3 DNA: TGTGCCAGCAGTTCCGGGACAGGGGAAGAGACCCAGTACTTC
D gene: NA; clone size: NA; J gene: TRBJ2-1; V gene: TRBV10-2; CDR3 protein: CASRRANEQFF; CDR3 DNA: TGCGCCAGCAGACGCGCCAATGAGCAGTTCTTC
D gene: TRBD2; clone size: NA; J gene: TRBJ2-4; V gene: TRBV11-2; CDR3 protein: CASSLERLGGMYF; CDR3 DNA: TGTGCCAGCAGCTTAGAACGTCTGGGGGGGATGTACTTC
D gene: TRBD2; clone size: NA; J gene: TRBJ2-5; V gene: TRBV5-1; CDR3 protein: CASSPGTSGQETQYF; CDR3 DNA: TGCGCCAGCAGCCCAGGGACTAGCGGCCAAGAGACCCAGTACTTC
D gene: NA; clone size: NA; J gene: TRBJ2-3; V gene: TRBV5-6; CDR3 protein: CASSLDARDTQYF; CDR3 DNA: TGTGCCAGCAGCTTGGACGCTCGGGATACGCAGTATTTT
D gene: TRBD1; clone size: once; J gene: TRBJ2-5; V gene: TRBV5-1; CDR3 protein: CASSLSGGPRGETQYF; CDR3 DNA: TGCGCCAGCAGCTTGTCAGGGGGACCCCGTGGGGAGACCCAGTACTTC
D gene: TRBD1; clone size: NA; J gene: TRBJ2-5; V gene: TRBV5-1; CDR3 protein: CASSLARGQWVSQYF; CDR3 DNA: TGCGCCAGCAGCTTGGCACGGGGACAGTGGGTTAGCCAGTACTTC
D gene: TRBD2; clone size: NA; J gene: TRBJ2-1; V gene: TRBV5-1; CDR3 protein: CASSLGTGGYNEQFF; CDR3 DNA: TGCGCCAGCAGCTTGGGTACGGGAGGCTACAATGAGCAGTTCTTC
D gene: NA; clone size: NA; J gene: TRBJ2-3; V gene: TRBV27; CDR3 protein: CASSPLAGLRTNTDTQYF; CDR3 DNA: TGTGCCAGCAGTCCGCTGGCCGGACTACGGACAAACACAGATACGCAGTATTTT
D gene: TRBD1; clone size: few; J gene: TRBJ1-6; V gene: TRBV7-2; CDR3 protein: CASETDRFNSPLHF; CDR3 DNA: TGTGCCAGCGAAACGGACAGGTTCAATTCACCCCTCCACTTT
D gene: TRBD1; clone size: NA; J gene: TRBJ1-2; V gene: TRBV2; CDR3 protein: CASSPDRGKQGIGYTF; CDR3 DNA: TGTGCCAGCAGCCCGGACAGGGGTAAACAGGGTATTGGCTACACCTTC
D gene: NA; clone size: NA; J gene: TRBJ2-7; V gene: TRBV12-2; CDR3 protein: CASRPRTGRYGEQYF; CDR3 DNA: TGTGCAAGTCGCCCCCGGACAGGGAGGTACGGCGAGCAGTACTTC
D gene: NA; clone size: NA; J gene: TRBJ2-5; V gene: TRBV7-9; CDR3 protein: CASSLAQGQETQYF; CDR3 DNA: TGTGCCAGCAGCTTAGCGCAGGGACAAGAGACCCAGTACTTC
D gene: TRBD2; clone size: NA; J gene: TRBJ2-1; V gene: TRBV5-1; CDR3 protein: CASSLGGGVYNEQFF; CDR3 DNA: TGCGCCAGCAGCTTGGGCGGGGGGGTCTACAATGAGCAGTTCTTC
D gene: NA; clone size: few; J gene: TRBJ1-2; V gene: TRBV10-3; CDR3 protein: CAISDGGYGYTF; CDR3 DNA: TGTGCCATCAGTGACGGCGGGTATGGCTACACCTTC
D gene: NA; clone size: once; J gene: TRBJ2-2; V gene: TRBV7-2; CDR3 protein: CASSLRSIARTGELFF; CDR3 DNA: TGTGCCAGCAGCTTAAGGTCTATTGCCAGGACCGGGGAGCTGTTTTTT
D gene: NA; clone size: NA; J gene: TRBJ1-4; V gene: TRBV28; CDR3 protein: CASSGHRDEKLFF; CDR3 DNA: TGTGCCAGCAGTGGGCATAGAGATGAAAAACTGTTTTTT
D gene: TRBD1; clone size: once; J gene: TRBJ2-2; V gene: TRBV4-1; CDR3 protein: CASSTQGASGELFF; CDR3 DNA: TGCGCCAGCAGCACACAGGGGGCCTCCGGGGAGCTGTTTTTT
D gene: NA; clone size: NA; J gene: TRBJ2-7; V gene: TRBV30; CDR3 protein: CAWRGGQTSSYEQYF; CDR3 DNA: TGTGCCTGGAGAGGTGGACAGACAAGCTCCTACGAGCAGTACTTC
D gene: TRBD2; clone size: NA; J gene: TRBJ2-1; V gene: TRBV2; CDR3 protein: CASRPGLAYNEQFF; CDR3 DNA: TGTGCCAGCAGGCCGGGACTAGCTTACAATGAGCAGTTCTTC
D gene: NA; clone size: NA; J gene: TRBJ1-5; V gene: TRBV9; CDR3 protein: CASSRGGLSNQPQHF; CDR3 DNA: TGTGCCAGCAGTCGCGGGGGATTGAGCAATCAGCCCCAGCATTTT
D gene: TRBD2; clone size: NA; J gene: TRBJ2-7; V gene: TRBV11-2; CDR3 protein: CASSLRTSGNYEQYF; CDR3 DNA: TGTGCCAGCAGCTTACGAACTAGCGGAAACTACGAGCAGTACTTC